This entry lists 14 T cell receptor beta chains sequenced from one sample in a study of blood T cell repertoires in COVID-19. Method: immunoSEQ multiplex PCR; TCRdb's copy keeps in-frame clones and lacks some. The sample records more than 250,000 clones, roughly 88% being singletons. Source material: peripheral blood. These receptors came from a human donor in a cohort sampled during active COVID-19.

V gene TRBV7-3 combines with J gene TRBJ1-6; D remains ambiguous. The germline V gene encodes CDR1 SGHTA and CDR2 FQGTGA. This CDR3 has 17 residues. The germline V and J ends were trimmed by 1 base and 5 bases, with 15 bases remaining between them. The CDR3 coding sequence is TGTGCCAGCAGCTTAAATAACCTGGAGACCCATAATTCACCCCTCCACTTT. Its protein product is CASSLNNLETHNSPLHF.

The V and J genes are TRBV7-2 and TRBJ2-1, with a weak D call TRBD2 (6 bases). The V end was cut by 3 bases, the J end by 6 bases, with 18 bases between. The CDR3 loop spans 16 amino acids. Germline CDR1 reads SGHTA; CDR2 reads FQGNSA. Here the CDR3 reads CASSFASGSGGNEQFF. CDR3 in DNA: TGTGCCAGCAGCTTCGCGTCCGGGAGTGGGGGCAATGAGCAGTTCTTC.

J is TRBJ2-7 and V is TRBV6-5, with D possibly matching TRBD1 (5 bases). V lost 4 bases to trimming and J lost 0 bases, with 16 bases between them. Looked up from germline, CDR1 is MNHEY and CDR2 is SVGAGI. The CDR3 is 16 amino acids. DNA of the CDR3: TGTGCCAGCAGTTTCGAGTCAGGACATAGCTCCTACGAGCAGTACTTC. As protein: CASSFESGHSSYEQYF.

The chain employs TRBV21-1 and TRBJ1-1; the table's D call TRBD1 went unverified against the DNA. TRBV21-1 is a pseudogene locus. This CDR3 is 18 amino acids long. CDR3 DNA: TGTGCCAGCAGTCTCGCCGAGGGGGCCGTTCCCTCGAACACTGAAGCTTTCTTT. It encodes CASSLAEGAVPSNTEAFF.

The CDR3 DNA reads as TGTGCCAGCAGCCCATTCGGTCCGGGCTACGAGCAGTACTTC. Its protein is CASSPFGPGYEQYF. The chain uses TRBV7-9 and TRBJ2-7; unclear D gene. V dropped 5 bases and J dropped 3 bases, with 14 bases sitting between them. The CDR3 length is 14 residues. Germline loops: CDR1 SEHNR, CDR2 FQNEAQ (reference sequence).

This chain joins TRBV28 and TRBJ2-5; TRBD2 aligns across 8 bases. This CDR3 contains 12 residues. The V and J ends lost 7 bases and 5 bases, in that order; junction bases with no gene match: 3. CDR1 MDHEN and CDR2 SYDVKM come from the germline V gene. The CDR3 bases are TGTGCCAGCACTAGCGGGCGTGAGACCCAGTACTTC. Residues: CASTSGRETQYF.

The chain is built from TRBV6-6 and TRBJ2-5; D is unresolved. The germline gives CDR1 MNHNY, CDR2 SVGAGI (reference sequence). The CDR3 is 15 amino acids. The V gene lost 6 bases and the J gene lost 2 bases, with 16 bases spanning the gap. Here the CDR3 DNA reads TGTGCCAGCAGCTCCCAGGTTGCCTTACAAGAGACCCAGTACTTC. Amino acids: CASSSQVALQETQYF.

The chain has TRBV21-1 and TRBJ1-3; the tabulated D call, TRBD1, remains unverified against the DNA. TRBV21-1 has pseudogene status. CDR3 length equals 14 residues. The CDR3 region is CAIYGTISGNTIYF. In DNA form, the CDR3 reads TGTGCCATCTATGGGACAATTTCTGGAAACACCATATATTTT.

The chain combines TRBV5-1 with TRBJ2-7; 12 positions match TRBD2. Germline-derived CDR1 and CDR2 are SGHRS and YFSETQ. CDR3 size: 16 residues. V lost 5 bases to trimming and J lost 1 base; unmatched junction nucleotides: 7. The CDR3 nucleotides are TGCGCCAGCAGTCGTGTCACTAGCGGGGGGTCCTACGAGCAGTACTTC. It is translated as CASSRVTSGGSYEQYF.

The chain uses TRBV7-2 and TRBJ2-7; no firm D call. Per germline, CDR1 SGHTA and CDR2 FQGNSA. Trimming shortened V by 5 bases and J by 0 bases, and 11 bases separated the two germline ends. This CDR3 comprises 14 residues. CDR3 sequence: CASSRPPSSYEQYF. The CDR3 DNA reads as TGTGCCAGCAGCCGGCCCCCTAGCTCCTACGAGCAGTACTTC. The whole variable domain, filled in from reference TRBV7-2 and TRBJ2-7, reads GAGVSQSPSNKVTEKGKDVELRCDPISGHTALYWYRQSLGQGLEFLIYFQGNSAPDKSGLPSDRFSAERTGGSVSTLTIQRTQQEDSAVYLCASSRPPSSYEQYFGPGTRLTVT.

V is TRBV6-5 and J is TRBJ2-4; D is uncertain. This CDR3 region has 13 residues. Per the germline V gene, CDR1 is MNHEY and CDR2 is SVGAGI. Trimming took 6 bases from V and 1 from J, leaving 7 bases between them. CDR3: CASSPSAKNIQYF. In DNA form, the CDR3 reads TGTGCCAGCAGCCCCTCGGCCAAAAACATTCAGTACTTC.

The rearrangement joins TRBV7-9 to TRBJ1-1; no firm D call. Per the germline V gene, CDR1 is SEHNR and CDR2 is FQNEAQ (reference sequence). The germline V and J ends were trimmed by 0 bases and 4 bases, with 6 bases remaining between them. The CDR3 has 13 residues. The CDR3 bases are TGTGCCAGCAGCTTAGCGGCGGGCACTGAAGCTTTCTTT. This codes for CASSLAAGTEAFF.

The chain recombines TRBV9 with TRBJ2-7; TRBD1 aligns across 7 bases. The CDR3 contains 15 residues. V lost 4 bases to trimming and J lost 3 bases; unmatched junction nucleotides: 10. The germline gives CDR1 SGDLS, CDR2 YYNGEE. The CDR3 region is CASSPVPGQIYEQYF. For the CDR3, the DNA is TGTGCCAGCAGCCCCGTCCCGGGACAGATCTACGAGCAGTACTTC.

V gene TRBV19 combines with J gene TRBJ2-7; D gene uncertain. Germline CDR1 reads LNHDA; CDR2 reads SQIVND (reference sequence). Deletions cut 4 bases from V and 2 bases from J, with 12 bases between. This CDR3 is built from 14 residues. CDR3 loop: CASSSQPEAYEQYF. CDR3 sequence (DNA): TGTGCCAGTAGTAGTCAGCCTGAGGCCTACGAGCAGTACTTC. Complete variable domain (other parts from reference TRBV19 and TRBJ2-7): DGGITQSPKYLFRKEGQNVTLSCEQNLNHDAMYWYRQDPGQGLRLIYYSQIVNDFQKGDIAEGYSVSREKKESFPLTVTSAQKNPTAFYLCASSSQPEAYEQYFGPGTRLTVT.